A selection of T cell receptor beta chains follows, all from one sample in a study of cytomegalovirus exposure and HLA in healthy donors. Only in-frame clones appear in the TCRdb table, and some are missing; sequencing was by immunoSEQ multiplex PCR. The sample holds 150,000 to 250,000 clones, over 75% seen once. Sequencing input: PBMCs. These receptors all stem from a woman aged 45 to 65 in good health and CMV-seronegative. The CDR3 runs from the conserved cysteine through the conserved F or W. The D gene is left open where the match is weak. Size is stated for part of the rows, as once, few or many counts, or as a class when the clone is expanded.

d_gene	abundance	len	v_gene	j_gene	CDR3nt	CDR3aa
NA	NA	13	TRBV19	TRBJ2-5	TGTGCCAGTAGCTCTACCTGGCGGGAGACCCAGTACTTC	CASSSTWRETQYF
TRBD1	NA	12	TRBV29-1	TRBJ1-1	TGCAGCGCCCGGACAGGAAACACTGAAGCTTTCTTT	CSARTGNTEAFF
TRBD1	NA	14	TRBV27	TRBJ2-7	TGTGCCAGCAGTGTCCGACTGGGACAGTACGAGCAGTACTTC	CASSVRLGQYEQYF
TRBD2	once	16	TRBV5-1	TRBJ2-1	TGCGCCAGCAGCTTTGGACTAGCGGGAGGGAATAATGAGCAGTTCTTC	CASSFGLAGGNNEQFF
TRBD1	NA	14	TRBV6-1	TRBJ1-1	TGTGCCAGCAGTGAAGTGGACAGGGGTACTGAAGCTTTCTTT	CASSEVDRGTEAFF
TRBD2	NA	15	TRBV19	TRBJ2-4	TGTGCCACCCGACTAGCGGGACTAGCCAAAAACATTCAGTACTTC	CATRLAGLAKNIQYF
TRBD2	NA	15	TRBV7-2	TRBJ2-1	TGTGCCAGCAGCTTAGTAGCGGGAGGGCCGGATGAGCAGTTCTTC	CASSLVAGGPDEQFF
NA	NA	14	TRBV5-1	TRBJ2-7	TGCGCCAGCAGCTTATCGGGGGGCCAGGACGAGCAGTACTTC	CASSLSGGQDEQYF
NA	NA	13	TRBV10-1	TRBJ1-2	TGCGCCAGCAGAGGCAGTCTCCCTAGTGGCTACACCTTC	CASRGSLPSGYTF
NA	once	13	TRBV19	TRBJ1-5	TGTGCCAGTAAAAGGGGACACGAGGGGCCCCAGCATTTT	CASKRGHEGPQHF
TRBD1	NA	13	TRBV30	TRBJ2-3	TGTGCCCGTGCGGGACAGGGATTAGATACGCAGTATTTT	CARAGQGLDTQYF
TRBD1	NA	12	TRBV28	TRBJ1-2	TGTGCCATCAAGACAGGGGGAAATGGCTACACCTTC	CAIKTGGNGYTF
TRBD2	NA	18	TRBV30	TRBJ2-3	TGTGCCTGGCTTATTCCGAAGCCTAGCGGGAGTAGGGCAGATACGCAGTATTTT	CAWLIPKPSGSRADTQYF
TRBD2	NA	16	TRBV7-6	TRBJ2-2	TGTGCCAGCAGCTCTGGGACTAGCGTTAACACCGGGGAGCTGTTTTTT	CASSSGTSVNTGELFF
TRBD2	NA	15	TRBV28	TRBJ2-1	TGTGCCAGCGGGACTAGCGGTAGCTCCTACAATGAGCAGTTCTTC	CASGTSGSSYNEQFF
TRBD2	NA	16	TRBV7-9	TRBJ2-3	TGTGCCAGCAGCTTAGGGACTAGCGGGAGATTGGGTACGCAGTATTTT	CASSLGTSGRLGTQYF
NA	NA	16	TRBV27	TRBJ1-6	TGTGCCAGCAGAGAGGGTTGGAGCTCCTATAATTCACCCCTCCACTTT	CASREGWSSYNSPLHF
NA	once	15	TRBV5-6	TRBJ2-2	TGTGCCAGCAGCTTGGTCGCCGGCGGGACCGGGGAGCTGTTTTTT	CASSLVAGGTGELFF
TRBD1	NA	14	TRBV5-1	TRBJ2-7	TGCGCCAGCAGCTGGCCGGGACAGGGGGATGAGCAGTACTTC	CASSWPGQGDEQYF
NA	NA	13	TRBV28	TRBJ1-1	TGTGCCAGCATAAGAAGCATGAACACTGAAGCTTTCTTT	CASIRSMNTEAFF
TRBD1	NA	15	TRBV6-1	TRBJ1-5	TGTGCCAGCAGTGACCCGACAGGGGGCGGACAGCCCCAGCATTTT	CASSDPTGGGQPQHF
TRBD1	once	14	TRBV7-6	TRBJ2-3	TGTGCCAGCAGCCACAGACAGGGTGGCGATACGCAGTATTTT	CASSHRQGGDTQYF
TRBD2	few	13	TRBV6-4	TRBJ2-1	TGTGCCAGCTCTATGGGGACTAGCAATGAGCAGTTCTTC	CASSMGTSNEQFF
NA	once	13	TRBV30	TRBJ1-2	TGTGCCTGGAGCCGACAGGCGAACTATGGCTACACCTTC	CAWSRQANYGYTF
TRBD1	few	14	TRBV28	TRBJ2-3	TGTGCCAGCAGGAAAGGACAGGGGACAGATACGCAGTATTTT	CASRKGQGTDTQYF
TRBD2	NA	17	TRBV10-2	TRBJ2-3	TGCGCCAGCAGCCATGGGACTAGCGGGAGCACCACAGATACGCAGTATTTT	CASSHGTSGSTTDTQYF
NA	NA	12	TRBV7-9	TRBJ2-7	TGTTCCAGCAGCTTATCAACCTACGAGCAGTACTTC	CSSSLSTYEQYF
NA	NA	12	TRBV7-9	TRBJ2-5	TGTGCCAGTAGTTTTGACCAAGAGACCCAGTACTTC	CASSFDQETQYF
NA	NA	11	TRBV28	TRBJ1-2	TGTGCCAGCGCCCAGAACTATGGCTACACCTTC	CASAQNYGYTF
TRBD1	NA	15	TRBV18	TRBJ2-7	TGTGCCAGCTCACCCGGGACAGGGAGTACCTACGAGCAGTACTTC	CASSPGTGSTYEQYF
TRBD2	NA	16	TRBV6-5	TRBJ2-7	TGTGCCAGCAGTTCCCCTAGACTAGCGGGAGCTTACGAGCAGTACTTC	CASSSPRLAGAYEQYF
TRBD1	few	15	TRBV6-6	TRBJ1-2	TGTGCCAGCAGGGGGGGACAGCCTCAGAACTATGGCTACACCTTC	CASRGGQPQNYGYTF
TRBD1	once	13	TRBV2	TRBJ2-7	TGTGCCAGCAGTGAAGGGACAGGGCGGGAGCAGTACTTC	CASSEGTGREQYF
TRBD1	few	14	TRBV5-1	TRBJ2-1	TGCGCCAGCAGCTTGACAGGGGGCTACAATGAGCAGTTCTTC	CASSLTGGYNEQFF
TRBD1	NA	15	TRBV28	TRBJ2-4	TGTGCCAGCAGTTTCGGGGACAGGGGGCGAAACATTCAGTACTTC	CASSFGDRGRNIQYF
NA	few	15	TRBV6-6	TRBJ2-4	TGTGCCAGCAGCATGACAGTTAGGGCCAAAAACATTCAGTACTTC	CASSMTVRAKNIQYF
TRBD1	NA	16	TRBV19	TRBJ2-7	TGTGCCAGTAGTGCCGGAGGTCAGGGGGCGAAATACGAGCAGTACTTC	CASSAGGQGAKYEQYF
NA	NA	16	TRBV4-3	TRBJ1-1	TGCGCCAGCAGCCAAGTAAAGGGAGTCATGAACACTGAAGCTTTCTTT	CASSQVKGVMNTEAFF
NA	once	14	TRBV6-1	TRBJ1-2	TGTGCCAGCAAAGGGCAGGGGCTATGGTCGGGCTACACCTTC	CASKGQGLWSGYTF
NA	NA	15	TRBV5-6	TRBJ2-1	TGTGCCAGCAGCTTGCTCCAGCGGTTATACAATGAGCAGTTCTTC	CASSLLQRLYNEQFF
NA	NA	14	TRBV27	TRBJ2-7	TGTGCCAGCACCCCGGACAGACTCCTCTACGAGCAGTACTTC	CASTPDRLLYEQYF
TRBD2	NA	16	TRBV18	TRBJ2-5	TGTGCCAGCTCACCATTCGTCCTAGCGGTCCAAGAGACCCAGTACTTC	CASSPFVLAVQETQYF
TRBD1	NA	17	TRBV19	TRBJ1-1	TGTGCCAGTAGTAGGAGGGACAGGGGTTTTATGAACACTGAAGCTTTCTTT	CASSRRDRGFMNTEAFF
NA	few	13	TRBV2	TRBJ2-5	TGTGCCAGCAACCCCGACAGAGGAGAGACCCAGTACTTC	CASNPDRGETQYF
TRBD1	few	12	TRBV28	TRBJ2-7	TGTGCCAGCAGTTTAGGGACAGGCGAGCAGTACTTC	CASSLGTGEQYF
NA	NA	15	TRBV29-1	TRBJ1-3	TGCAGCGTTGAAGACCTCGTCGGGGTGAGAAGCACCATATATTTT	CSVEDLVGVRSTIYF
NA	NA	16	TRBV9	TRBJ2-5	TGTGCCAGCAGCGTAGAGGGGAAGGGGGTTGGAGAGACCCAGTACTTC	CASSVEGKGVGETQYF
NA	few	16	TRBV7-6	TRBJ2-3	TGTGCCAGCAGCTTAGGATCGGGGGGCGCGAAGGATACGCAGTATTTT	CASSLGSGGAKDTQYF
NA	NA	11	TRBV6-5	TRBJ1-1	TGTGCCAGTAAAAGGGGACTTGAAGCTTTCTTT	CASKRGLEAFF
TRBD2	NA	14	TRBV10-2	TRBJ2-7	TGCGCCAGCAGTACCTCGGGAGGGGCCTACGAGCAGTACTTC	CASSTSGGAYEQYF
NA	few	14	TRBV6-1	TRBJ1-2	TGTGCCAGCAGTTTGACCGGGAAGAACTATGGCTACACCTTC	CASSLTGKNYGYTF
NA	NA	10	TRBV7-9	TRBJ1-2	TGTGCCAGCTCCCCGGATGGCTACACCTTC	CASSPDGYTF
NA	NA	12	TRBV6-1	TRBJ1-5	TGTGCCATCACGGGAGGGGGTCAGCCCCAGCATTTT	CAITGGGQPQHF
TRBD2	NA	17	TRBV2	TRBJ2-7	TGTGCCAGCAGTGAAGCGCGGCTAGCGGGACTCTCCTACGAGCAGTACTTC	CASSEARLAGLSYEQYF
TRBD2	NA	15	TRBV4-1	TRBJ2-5	TGCGCCAGCAGCCAAGATGGGAGGGGCGGTGAGACCCAGTACTTC	CASSQDGRGGETQYF
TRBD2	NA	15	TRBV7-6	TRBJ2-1	TGTGCCAGCAGCTTAGGGGGGGGTACCTACAATGAGCAGTTCTTC	CASSLGGGTYNEQFF
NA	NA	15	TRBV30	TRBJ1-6	TGTGCCTGGAGTGTAGGGAGTCAGGGGAATTCACCCCCCCACTTT	CAWSVGSQGNSPPHF
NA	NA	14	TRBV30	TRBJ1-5	TGTGCCTGGAGTGTGGGGGCCGGCAATCAGCCCCAGCATTTT	CAWSVGAGNQPQHF
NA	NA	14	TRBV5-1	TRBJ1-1	TGCGCCAGCAGGTACGAGTCCACCTTCACTGAAGCTTTCTTT	CASRYESTFTEAFF